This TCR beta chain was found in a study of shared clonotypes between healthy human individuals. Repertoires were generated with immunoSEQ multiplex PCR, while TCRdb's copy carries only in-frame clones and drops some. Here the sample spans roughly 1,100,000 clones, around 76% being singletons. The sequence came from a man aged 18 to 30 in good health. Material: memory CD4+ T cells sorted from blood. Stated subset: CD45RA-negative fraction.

The CDR3 protein is CASSFRSLAGGQFNEQFF. Written as DNA, the CDR3 is TGCGCCAGCAGCTTCAGGTCATTAGCGGGGGGGCAATTCAATGAGCAGTTCTTC. The chain recombines TRBV5-1 with TRBJ2-1, with TRBD2 identical over 11 bases. V dropped 2 bases and J dropped 6; count of bases not matched to a gene: 13. The CDR3 is made up of 18 amino acids. Germline CDR1 SGHRS, CDR2 YFSETQ. The full variable domain, with the rest looked up from reference TRBV5-1 and TRBJ2-1, is KAGVTQTPRYLIKTRGQQVTLSCSPISGHRSVSWYQQTPGQGLQFLFEYFSETQRNKGNFPGRFSGRQFSNSRSEMNVSTLELGDSALYLCASSFRSLAGGQFNEQFFGPGTRLTVL.